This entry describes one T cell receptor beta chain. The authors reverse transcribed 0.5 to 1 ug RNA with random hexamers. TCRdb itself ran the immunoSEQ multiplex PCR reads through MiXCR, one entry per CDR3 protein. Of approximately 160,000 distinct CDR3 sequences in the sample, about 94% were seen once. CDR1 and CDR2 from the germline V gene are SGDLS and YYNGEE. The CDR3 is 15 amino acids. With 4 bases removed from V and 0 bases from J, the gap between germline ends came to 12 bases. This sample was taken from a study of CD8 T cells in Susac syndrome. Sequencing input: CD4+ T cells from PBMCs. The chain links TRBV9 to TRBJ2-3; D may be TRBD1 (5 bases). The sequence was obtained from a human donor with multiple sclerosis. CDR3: CASSSQGPSTDTQYF. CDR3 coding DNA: TGTGCCAGCAGCTCCCAGGGCCCTAGCACAGATACGCAGTATTTT.